This T cell receptor beta chain originates from a study of CD8 T cells in ankylosing spondylitis. Overall study results and limits: Characteristic of ankylosing spondylitis blood, it appeared, was a TCR beta motif comprising roughly 8 highly homologous variants. Disease-linked clones had a CD8+ phenotype and relatively low frequency in peripheral blood. Disease-linked clones reportedly showed significant enrichment in matched ankylosing spondylitis synovial fluid.

The CDR3 sequence is 16 residues long. The V end lost 6 bases, the J end lost 0 bases, and 15 bases lay between the germline ends. Germline CDR1 MNHEY, CDR2 SVGEGT. This clonotype was recorded at least ten times. Antigen specificity is unknown. As the method for making TCR beta libraries, quantitative 5'-RACE with molecular barcodes was used. TCRdb redid the calling of the 5' RACE reads with MiXCR, one entry per CDR3 protein. This table holds 350,000 or so distinct CDR3 sequences, about 15% found once. The chain is built from TRBV6-2 or TRBV6-3 and TRBJ1-5, with D possibly matching TRBD1 (6 bases). The specimen sequenced was blood, either unsorted or a sorted T cell fraction (not recorded which). This clonotype was sampled from a male donor with ankylosing spondylitis or in good health (not recorded which). For the CDR3, the DNA is TGTGCCAGCAGACCCCCCGGGGGCTATAGCAATCAGCCCCAGCATTTT. Encoded protein: CASRPPGGYSNQPQHF.